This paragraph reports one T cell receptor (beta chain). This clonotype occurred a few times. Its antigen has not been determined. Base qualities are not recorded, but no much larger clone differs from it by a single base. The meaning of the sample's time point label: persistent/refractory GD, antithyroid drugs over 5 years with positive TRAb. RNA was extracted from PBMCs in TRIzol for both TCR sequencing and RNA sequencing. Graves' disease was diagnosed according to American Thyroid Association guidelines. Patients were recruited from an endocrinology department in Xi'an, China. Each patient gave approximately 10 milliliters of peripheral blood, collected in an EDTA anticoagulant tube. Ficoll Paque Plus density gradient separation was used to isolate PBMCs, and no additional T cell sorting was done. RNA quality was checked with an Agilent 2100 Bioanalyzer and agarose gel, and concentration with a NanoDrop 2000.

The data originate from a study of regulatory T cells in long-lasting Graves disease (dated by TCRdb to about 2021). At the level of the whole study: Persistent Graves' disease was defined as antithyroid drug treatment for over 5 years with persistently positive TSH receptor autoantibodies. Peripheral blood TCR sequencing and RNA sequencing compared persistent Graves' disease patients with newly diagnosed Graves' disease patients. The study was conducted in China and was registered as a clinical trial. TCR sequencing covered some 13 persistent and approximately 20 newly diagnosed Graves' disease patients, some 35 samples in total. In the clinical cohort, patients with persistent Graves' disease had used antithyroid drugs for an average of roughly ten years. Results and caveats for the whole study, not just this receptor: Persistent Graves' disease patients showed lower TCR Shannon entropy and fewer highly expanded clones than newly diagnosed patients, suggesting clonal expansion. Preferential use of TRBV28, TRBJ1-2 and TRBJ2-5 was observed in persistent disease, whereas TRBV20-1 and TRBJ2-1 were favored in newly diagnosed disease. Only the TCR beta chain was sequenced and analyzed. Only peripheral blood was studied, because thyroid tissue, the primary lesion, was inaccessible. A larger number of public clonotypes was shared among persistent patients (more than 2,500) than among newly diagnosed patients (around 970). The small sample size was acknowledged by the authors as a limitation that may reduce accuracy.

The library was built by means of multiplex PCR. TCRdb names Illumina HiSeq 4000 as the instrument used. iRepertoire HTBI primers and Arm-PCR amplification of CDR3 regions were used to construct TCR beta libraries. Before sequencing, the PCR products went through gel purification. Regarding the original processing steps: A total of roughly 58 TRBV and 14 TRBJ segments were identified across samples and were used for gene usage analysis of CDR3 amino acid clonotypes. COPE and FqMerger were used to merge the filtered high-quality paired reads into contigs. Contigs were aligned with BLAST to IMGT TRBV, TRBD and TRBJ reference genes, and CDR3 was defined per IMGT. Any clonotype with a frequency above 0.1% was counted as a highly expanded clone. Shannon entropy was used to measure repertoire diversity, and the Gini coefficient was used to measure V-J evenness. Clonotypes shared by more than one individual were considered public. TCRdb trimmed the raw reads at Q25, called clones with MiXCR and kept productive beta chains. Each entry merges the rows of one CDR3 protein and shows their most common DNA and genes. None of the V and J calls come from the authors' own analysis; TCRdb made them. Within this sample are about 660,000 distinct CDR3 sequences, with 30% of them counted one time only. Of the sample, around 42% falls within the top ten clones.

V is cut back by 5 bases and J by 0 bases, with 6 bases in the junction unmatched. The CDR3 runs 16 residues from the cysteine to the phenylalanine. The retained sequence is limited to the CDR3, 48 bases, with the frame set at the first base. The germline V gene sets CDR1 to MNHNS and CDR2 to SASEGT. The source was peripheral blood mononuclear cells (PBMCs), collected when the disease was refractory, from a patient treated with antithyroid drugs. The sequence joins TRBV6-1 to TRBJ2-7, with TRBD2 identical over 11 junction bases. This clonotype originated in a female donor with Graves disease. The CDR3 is CASSLPTSGISYEQYF. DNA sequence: TGTGCCAGCAGTCTTCCGACTAGCGGGATCTCCTACGAGCAGTACTTC.